The 22 T cell receptor beta chains below come from one sample, sequenced in a study of blood T cell repertoires in COVID-19 (dated by TCRdb to the early 2020s). Receptor libraries were prepared by the immunoSEQ multiplex PCR assay. In TCRdb, the immuneACCESS table is reduced to in-frame sequences with V and J assigned. These tables do not hold every clone; where another copy was compared, an unresolved V gene accounts for under half, and the others remain unexplained. This sample lists about 150,000 clones; around nine tenths were detected once. Around 0.53% of the sample is in the top ten clones. The sample consisted of peripheral blood. These receptors came from a man aged 50 to 59 with acute or convalescent COVID-19.

The chain combines TRBV5-6 with TRBJ2-5; D unclear. The CDR3 is made up of 14 amino acids. V was clipped by 0 bases and J by 2 bases, with 8 bases between them. Germline CDR1 SGHDT, CDR2 YYEEEE. The CDR3 here is CASSLVELQETQYF. Here the CDR3 DNA reads TGTGCCAGCAGCTTGGTGGAGCTTCAAGAGACCCAGTACTTC.

This chain links TRBV10-3 with TRBJ2-1; tentative D call: TRBD1 (6 bases). V shed 4 bases and J shed 9 bases, with 13 bases lying between them. Looked up from germline, CDR1 is ENHRY and CDR2 is SYGVKD. The length of the CDR3 is 13 residues. The CDR3 DNA reads TGTGCCATCAGTGTTTACCAGGGGATTGAGCAGTTCTTC. This sequence encodes CAISVYQGIEQFF.

The rearrangement uses TRBV28 and TRBJ1-2; 7 bases line up with TRBD1. There are 14 residues in the CDR3. CDR1 is MDHEN, CDR2 SYDVKM, per germline. J gave up 2 bases and V 9 bases, and 9 bases lay outside the gene matches. CDR3 sequence reads: CASHPGQRNYGYTF. The CDR3 region has the DNA TGTGCCAGTCACCCGGGACAGAGAAACTATGGCTACACCTTC.

The chain carries TRBV7-6 and TRBJ2-7, with 14 nucleotides matching TRBD2. The CDR3 is 17 amino acids. Unmatched junction bases numbered 10, after V lost 2 bases and J lost 7 bases. Germline CDR1 is SGHVS and CDR2 is FNYEAQ. DNA for the CDR3: TGTGCCAGCAGCTTAACGGGACAGGGACTAGCGGGAGAGGAGCAGTACTTC. Translation gives CASSLTGQGLAGEEQYF.

This clone was seen a single time. The chain links TRBV5-5 to TRBJ1-1, with TRBD1 identical over 7 bases. CDR1 is SGHKS, CDR2 YYEKEE, per germline (reference sequence). The CDR3 length is 16 residues. Germline trimming cut 0 bases from V and 0 bases from J; bases unmatched to any gene: 5. The DNA for the CDR3 is TGTGCCAGCAGCTTGGGACAGGGCCACATGAACACTGAAGCTTTCTTT. Translation gives CASSLGQGHMNTEAFF. Together with reference TRBV5-5 and TRBJ1-1, the CDR3 gives the full variable domain: DAGVTQSPTHLIKTRGQQVTLRCSPISGHKSVSWYQQVLGQGPQFIFQYYEKEERGRGNFPDRFSARQFPNYSSELNVNALLLGDSALYLCASSLGQGHMNTEAFFGQGTRLTVV.

The chain recombines TRBV7-8 with TRBJ2-7; 8 bases match TRBD2. The CDR3 has 16 amino acids. V lost 2 bases and J lost 3; bases outside the gene matches: 9. Germline-derived CDR1 and CDR2 are SGHVS and FQNEAQ. CDR3 sequence (DNA): TGTGCCAGCAGCTTAAGTCCTACTAGCGGTTACTACGAGCAGTACGTC. Its protein is CASSLSPTSGYYEQYV.

The chain combines TRBV5-1 with TRBJ2-6, with 9 bases matching TRBD1. Germline CDR1 SGHRS, CDR2 YFSETQ. Trimming cost V 0 bases and J 0 bases; bases outside gene matches: 4. This CDR3 spans 18 amino acids. CDR3 in amino acids: CASSLVGTGSSGANVLTF. Here the CDR3 DNA reads TGCGCCAGCAGCTTGGTGGGGACAGGGAGCTCTGGGGCCAACGTCCTGACTTTC.

The chain combines TRBV5-1 with TRBJ2-5; TRBD2 aligns across 9 bases. This CDR3 is built from 16 residues. Per the germline V gene, CDR1 is SGHRS and CDR2 is YFSETQ. J was trimmed by 5 bases and V by 0 bases; bases with no gene match: 8. In DNA, the CDR3 is TGCGCCAGCAGCTTGGGGGCTAGCGGGACGTGGGAGACCCAGTACTTC. Amino acids: CASSLGASGTWETQYF.

The chain couples TRBV10-2 to TRBJ2-5; 7 positions match TRBD1. In germline, CDR1 is WSHSY, CDR2 SAAADI. Unmatched junction bases numbered 3, after V lost 3 bases and J lost 2 bases. The CDR3 totals 14 residues. The CDR3 DNA is TGCGCCAGCAGTGACATACAGGGGCAAGAGACCCAGTACTTC. This encodes CASSDIQGQETQYF.

The chain carries TRBV27 and TRBJ2-2; D remains unclear. The germline V gene has CDR1 MNHEY and CDR2 SMNVEV (reference sequence). Between the trimmed V and J ends, which lost 3 bases and 2 bases, there was a span of 7 bases. This CDR3 spans 14 amino acids. CDR3 amino acids: CASSFASNTGELFF. In DNA, the CDR3 is TGTGCCAGCAGTTTCGCCAGTAACACCGGGGAGCTGTTTTTT.

J is TRBJ2-1 and V is TRBV14, with a tentative D call TRBD2 (7 bases). Looked up from germline, CDR1 is SGHDN and CDR2 is FVKESK. V was cut by 6 bases and J by 9 bases, with 18 bases left in between. The length of the CDR3 is 14 residues. The CDR3 DNA follows: TGTGCCAGCAGTCTATTGACTAGCAGGGGTGAGCAGTTCTTC. This sequence encodes CASSLLTSRGEQFF.

V and J are TRBV6-4 and TRBJ1-1, with 7 bases aligning to TRBD1. The trim removed 6 bases at V and 3 bases at J, leaving 4 bases unmatched. The germline V gene encodes CDR1 MRHNA and CDR2 SNTAGT. The CDR3 covers 13 residues. CDR3 region: CASSLDRDTEAFF. DNA for the CDR3: TGTGCCAGCAGCTTAGACAGGGACACTGAAGCTTTCTTT.

In this sample, this clone turned up a few times. This chain links TRBV2 with TRBJ2-2, with TRBD2 matching 7 bases. Germline V CDR1 and CDR2: SNHLY, FYNNEI. The CDR3 totals 15 residues. Losses at the gene ends were 8 bases for V and 5 bases for J; bases not matched to a gene: 11. CDR3 coding DNA: TGTGCCAGCTCACCCCTGGCGGGGGTGACCGGGGAGCTGTTTTTT. The encoded protein is CASSPLAGVTGELFF.

For this clone: The sample holds other DNA sequences that translate to the same CDR3. This sequence joins TRBV20-1 and TRBJ2-7; D uncertain. Looked up from germline, CDR1 is DFQATT and CDR2 is SNEGSKA (reference sequence). CDR3 length: 11 residues. V was clipped by 3 bases and J by 5 bases, with 8 bases between them. The CDR3: CSARSGHEQYV. In DNA, the CDR3 is TGCAGTGCTAGGTCCGGTCACGAGCAGTACGTC.

This clone was observed a few times. The J gene is TRBJ1-4, the V gene TRBV13; 9 bases are a match to TRBD1. The V and J ends lost 6 bases and 4 bases, in that order; junction bases with no gene match: 6. This CDR3 is 15 amino acids long. Per the germline V gene, CDR1 is PRHDT and CDR2 is FYEKMQ (reference sequence). The CDR3 DNA follows: TGTGCCAGCAGTTGGGGACAGGGAAATAATGAAAAACTGTTTTTT. It yields the protein CASSWGQGNNEKLFF.

The genes are TRBV4-2 and TRBJ2-7; TRBD2 aligns across 7 bases. V gave up 0 bases and J gave up 0 bases; unmatched junction bases: 2. Per germline, CDR1 LGHNA and CDR2 YNFKEQ. The CDR3 spans 15 residues. The CDR3 region is CASSQEKRGSYEQYF. Written as DNA, the CDR3 is TGTGCCAGCAGCCAAGAGAAGCGGGGCTCCTACGAGCAGTACTTC.

The chain recombines TRBV28 with TRBJ2-7, with TRBD2 matching 9 bases. After removal of 5 bases from V and 5 bases from J, the junction contained 16 bases not matched to a gene. CDR1 is MDHEN, CDR2 SYDVKM, per germline. The CDR3 spans 17 residues. In DNA form, the CDR3 reads TGTGCCAGCAGTACCCGATGGCGGGGGGGCTCTAAAAACGAGCAGTACGTC. Amino acid sequence: CASSTRWRGGSKNEQYV.

CDR3 loop: CASSIFGGTEPQHF. The CDR3 DNA sequence: TGTGCCAGTAGTATCTTCGGGGGGACCGAGCCCCAGCATTTT. V usage is TRBV19 and J usage is TRBJ1-5; the D gene is possibly TRBD1 (5 bases). CDR1 and CDR2 from the germline V gene are LNHDA and SQIVND (reference sequence). The CDR3 contains 14 residues. V shed 3 bases and J shed 8 bases, with 14 bases lying between them.

The chain links TRBV5-5 to TRBJ1-2; D gene uncertain. The CDR3 sequence is 18 residues long. CDR1 and CDR2 (germline): SGHKS, YYEKEE (reference sequence). V was shortened by 4 bases and J by 5 bases, with 27 bases between the two germline ends. The DNA for the CDR3 is TGTGCCAGCAGCCCCGGAGGGCACCGCGCCCCTAGAGGTTATGGCTACACCTTC. Its protein is CASSPGGHRAPRGYGYTF.

This chain joins TRBV6-5 and TRBJ1-6, with unresolved D. CDR1 and CDR2 (germline): MNHEY, SVGAGI. V lost 2 bases and J 6 bases, leaving 11 bases between the germline ends. The CDR3 totals 15 residues. The CDR3 DNA follows: TGTGCCAGCAGTTACGACGGACTTTCTAATTCACCCCTCCACTTT. Translated, it gives CASSYDGLSNSPLHF.

The rearrangement joins TRBV11-2 to TRBJ1-6; TRBD1 is a possible D gene (6 bases). Trimming left V 1 base short and J 7 bases short, with 14 bases between. The CDR3 has 16 amino acids. Per germline, CDR1 SGHAT and CDR2 FQNNGV. CDR3 loop: CASSLGPSGANSPLHF. DNA for the CDR3: TGTGCCAGCAGCTTAGGGCCCTCAGGGGCCAATTCACCCCTCCACTTT.

The rearrangement joins TRBV6-6 to TRBJ1-4; unclear D gene. V shed 6 bases and J shed 7 bases, with 15 bases lying between them. The CDR3 sequence is 14 residues long. Germline values: CDR1 MNHNY, CDR2 SVGAGI (reference sequence). CDR3 residues: CASSPGVSIEKLFF. CDR3 nucleotides: TGTGCCAGCAGCCCCGGGGTGTCTATTGAAAAACTGTTTTTT.